This entry lists 18 T cell receptor beta chains sequenced from one sample in a study of PD-1 blockade in classical Hodgkin lymphoma (TCRdb year 2020). The time point label of this sample denotes: newly diagnosed, previously untreated cHL patient sample. The library was obtained by the immunoSEQ multiplex PCR assay. The clones in this table, taken by TCRdb from immuneACCESS, are in-frame only. Not every clone is retained; where verified, under half of the shortfall comes from an unresolved V gene, and the cause of the rest is unknown. In all, the sample holds fewer than 20,000 clones, and 84% of those were seen once. The ten biggest clones cover 8% to 9% of the sample. Material for sequencing was peripheral blood mononuclear cells (PBMCs). All receptors come from a human donor with classical Hodgkin lymphoma.

This clone has just one count. The V call is TRBV5-8, the J call TRBJ2-7; no clear D. The CDR3 loop spans 14 amino acids. CDR1 and CDR2 (germline): SGHTS, YDEGEE. The V gene lost 4 bases and the J gene lost 4 bases, with 15 bases spanning the gap. In nucleotides, the CDR3 is TGTGCCAGCAGCCGAACCCTGGGGAATTACGAGCAGTACTTC. Its translation: CASSRTLGNYEQYF.

This chain links TRBV19 with TRBJ2-3, with 16 bases matching TRBD2. The CDR3 length is 16 residues. With 6 bases clipped from V and 6 bases from J, the junction kept 6 bases outside the gene matches. Germline lookup yields CDR1 LNHDA and CDR2 SQIVND (reference sequence). The CDR3 loop is CASSPGLAGGPDTQYF. The CDR3 coding sequence is TGTGCCAGTAGCCCGGGACTAGCGGGAGGGCCTGATACGCAGTATTTT.

The chain uses TRBV11-3 and TRBJ2-7; 12 nucleotides align to TRBD2. Per germline, CDR1 SGHNT and CDR2 YENEEA. The V gene end was trimmed by 5 bases and the J gene end by 6 bases; junction bases not matched to a gene: 8. This CDR3 is 15 amino acids long. This chain's CDR3 is CASSLGLAGPSEQYF. The CDR3, as DNA: TGTGCCAGCAGCCTAGGACTAGCGGGACCAAGCGAGCAGTACTTC.

The V gene is TRBV15, the J gene TRBJ2-2; 10 bases are shared with TRBD1. The CDR3 has 16 residues. Trimming took 2 bases from V and 4 from J; bases not matched to a gene: 4. CDR1 is LNHNV and CDR2 is YYDKDF in the germline V gene (reference sequence). CDR3 protein: CATSRTGTGVTGELFF. The DNA for the CDR3 is TGTGCCACCAGCAGAACCGGGACAGGGGTCACCGGGGAGCTGTTTTTT.

The chain combines TRBV28 with TRBJ2-1; no definite D call. Germline values: CDR1 MDHEN, CDR2 SYDVKM. Trimming shortened V by 3 bases and J by 6 bases, and 9 bases separated the two germline ends. CDR3 length: 13 amino acids. CDR3 sequence: CASSLSAGNEQFF. CDR3 in DNA: TGTGCCAGCAGTTTGTCGGCTGGCAATGAGCAGTTCTTC.

The V gene is TRBV28, the J gene TRBJ1-5, with D maybe TRBD1 (6 bases). The CDR3 contains 14 residues. Germline lookup yields CDR1 MDHEN and CDR2 SYDVKM. Between the trimmed V and J ends, which lost 1 base and 9 bases, there was a span of 13 bases. The CDR3 nucleotides are TGTGCCAGCAGTTTATCGGGTGTAGGGGGGCCCCAGCATTTT. It codes for CASSLSGVGGPQHF.

This clone was seen a handful of times. J is TRBJ2-7 and V is TRBV10-1, with D possibly called TRBD1 or TRBD2 (5 bases each). This CDR3 contains 15 residues. Germline CDR1 reads WNHNN; CDR2 reads SYGVQD (reference sequence). Deletions cut 10 bases from V and 6 bases from J, with 25 bases between. CDR3 protein: CANGTRIRGPLEQYF. The CDR3 coding sequence is TGCGCCAACGGAACGAGGATCCGGGGCCCCCTCGAGCAGTACTTC.

The chain employs TRBV15 and TRBJ1-1; D unresolved. The CDR3 is 14 amino acids. V shed 1 base and J shed 0 bases, with 6 bases lying between them. Per germline, CDR1 LNHNV and CDR2 YYDKDF (reference sequence). This CDR3 is CATSRGILNTEAFF. The CDR3, as DNA: TGTGCCACCAGCAGAGGGATATTGAACACTGAAGCTTTCTTT.

This sequence joins TRBV7-6 and TRBJ2-1; D might be TRBD2 (7 bases). CDR1 and CDR2 (germline): SGHVS, FNYEAQ. The length of the CDR3 is 15 residues. Trimming took 0 bases from V and 9 from J, leaving 15 bases between them. The CDR3 spells CASSLAEGGRGEQFF. The DNA for the CDR3 is TGTGCCAGCAGCTTAGCGGAAGGGGGGAGGGGTGAGCAGTTCTTC.

The rearrangement links TRBV5-1 to TRBJ2-7, with TRBD1 matching 7 bases. From germline, CDR1 is SGHRS and CDR2 YFSETQ. J lost 0 bases, V lost 4 bases, and 4 bases had no gene match. The CDR3 length is 14 residues. Here the CDR3 reads CASSGPGGSYEQYF. CDR3 DNA: TGCGCCAGCAGCGGTCCAGGGGGCTCCTACGAGCAGTACTTC.

To note about this clone: An end of the junction differs from the germline gene, which may be a read error. The V gene is TRBV6-4, the J gene TRBJ2-1; 9 bases align to TRBD2. The CDR3 loop spans 11 amino acids. Germline V lookup: CDR1 MRHNA, CDR2 SNTAGT. CDR3 loop: CASSGLAVSVF. CDR3 bases: TGTGCCAGCAGTGGACTAGCGGTTAGCGTCTTC.

The rearrangement joins TRBV2 to TRBJ2-1; unclear D gene. Germline V lookup: CDR1 SNHLY, CDR2 FYNNEI. The V gene lost 5 bases and the J gene lost 3 bases, with 2 bases spanning the gap. The CDR3 contains 11 residues. The CDR3 DNA reads TGTGCCAGCAGTTACTACAATGAGCAGTTCTTC. Encoded protein: CASSYYNEQFF.

V gene TRBV2 combines with J gene TRBJ2-3, with D tentatively TRBD1 (6 bases). Germline V gene lookup returns CDR1 SNHLY and CDR2 FYNNEI. The ends were cut back, 5 bases at V and 0 bases at J, with 12 bases in the middle. The CDR3 sequence is 15 residues long. The CDR3 here is CASSHYRDSTDTQYF. As DNA, the CDR3 is TGTGCCAGCAGTCACTACAGGGATAGCACAGATACGCAGTATTTT.

Concerning this clone itself: An end of the junction does not agree with germline; a read error may underlie this. The J gene is TRBJ2-2, the V gene TRBV29-1, with no clear D. CDR3 length: 14 amino acids. Germline CDR1 SQVTM, CDR2 ANQGSEA. Here the CDR3 DNA reads TGCAGCGTTGAAGAAGGGTGGAACGCCGGGGAGCTGTTTTTT. It codes for CSVEEGWNAGELFF.

For the CDR3, the DNA is TGTGCCAGCAGACAGGGATGGACGGAGACCCAGTACTTC. Protein sequence: CASRQGWTETQYF. This sequence joins TRBV27 and TRBJ2-5; D may be TRBD1 (6 bases). V shed 6 bases and J shed 5 bases, with 13 bases lying between them. Germline V gives CDR1 MNHEY, CDR2 SMNVEV (reference sequence). This CDR3 spans 13 amino acids.

This chain uses TRBV9 with TRBJ1-1; D gene unclear. This CDR3 comprises 15 residues. CDR1 and CDR2 from the germline V gene are SGDLS and YYNGEE. V lost 0 bases and J lost 4, with 13 bases in between. DNA of the CDR3: TGTGCCAGCAGCGTAGGTTTAGTTTCTACCACTGAAGCTTTCTTT. It yields the protein CASSVGLVSTTEAFF.

This sequence joins TRBV19 and TRBJ1-1, with 7 positions matching TRBD1. Germline V gives CDR1 LNHDA, CDR2 SQIVND (reference sequence). This CDR3 region has 15 residues. J gave up 5 bases and V 1 base, and 7 bases lay outside the gene matches. The CDR3, as DNA: TGTGCCAGTAGTATAGGGACAGGCGGTTGGACTGAAGCTTTCTTT. This encodes CASSIGTGGWTEAFF.

J is TRBJ1-4 and V is TRBV4-1, with 10 bases aligning to TRBD1. The germline CDR1 and CDR2 sequences are MGHRA and YSYEKL. Trimming at V came to 0 bases and at J to 4 bases, leaving 5 bases not matched to a gene. The CDR3 is made up of 17 amino acids. The CDR3 is CASSQDWGDRGNEKLFF. CDR3 nucleotide sequence: TGCGCCAGCAGCCAAGATTGGGGGGACAGGGGTAATGAAAAACTGTTTTTT.